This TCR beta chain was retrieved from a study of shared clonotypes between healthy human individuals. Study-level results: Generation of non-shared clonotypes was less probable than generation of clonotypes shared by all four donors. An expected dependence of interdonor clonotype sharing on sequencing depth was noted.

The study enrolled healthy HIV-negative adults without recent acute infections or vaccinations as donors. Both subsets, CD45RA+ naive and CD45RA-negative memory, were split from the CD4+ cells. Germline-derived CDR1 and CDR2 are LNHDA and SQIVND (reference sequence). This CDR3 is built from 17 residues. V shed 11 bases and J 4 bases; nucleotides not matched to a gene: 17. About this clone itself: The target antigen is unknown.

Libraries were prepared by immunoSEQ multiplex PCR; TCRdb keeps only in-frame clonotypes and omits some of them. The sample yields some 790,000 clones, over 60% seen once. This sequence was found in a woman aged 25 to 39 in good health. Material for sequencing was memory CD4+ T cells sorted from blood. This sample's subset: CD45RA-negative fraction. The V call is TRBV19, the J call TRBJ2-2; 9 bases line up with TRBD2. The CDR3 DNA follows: TGTGCCTCCACCCCGAGAGCGGGGGGCCGGGGCACCGGGGAGCTGTTTTTT. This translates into CASTPRAGGRGTGELFF.